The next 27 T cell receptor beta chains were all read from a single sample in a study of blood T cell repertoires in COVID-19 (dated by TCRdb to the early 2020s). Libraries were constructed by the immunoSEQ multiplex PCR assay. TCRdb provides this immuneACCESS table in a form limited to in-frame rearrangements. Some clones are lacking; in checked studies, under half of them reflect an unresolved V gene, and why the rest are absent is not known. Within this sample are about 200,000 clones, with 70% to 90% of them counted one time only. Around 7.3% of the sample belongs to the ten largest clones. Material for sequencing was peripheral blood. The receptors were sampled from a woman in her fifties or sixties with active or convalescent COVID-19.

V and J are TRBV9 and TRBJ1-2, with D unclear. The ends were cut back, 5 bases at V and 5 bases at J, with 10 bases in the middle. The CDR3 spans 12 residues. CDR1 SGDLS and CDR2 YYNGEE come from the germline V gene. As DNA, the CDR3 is TGTGCCAGCAGGCGCGACGGGTATGGCTACACCTTC. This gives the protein CASRRDGYGYTF. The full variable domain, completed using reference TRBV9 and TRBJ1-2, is DSGVTQTPKHLITATGQRVTLRCSPRSGDLSVYWYQQSLDQGLQFLIQYYNGEERAKGNILERFSAQQFPDLHSELNLSSLELGDSALYFCASRRDGYGYTFGSGTRLTVV.

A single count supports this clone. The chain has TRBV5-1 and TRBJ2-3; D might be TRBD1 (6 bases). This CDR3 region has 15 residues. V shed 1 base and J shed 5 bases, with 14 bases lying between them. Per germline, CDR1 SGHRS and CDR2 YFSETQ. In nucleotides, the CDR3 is TGCGCCAGCAGCTTGAGCCAGGGGCGTGGAGATACGCAGTATTTT. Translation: CASSLSQGRGDTQYF. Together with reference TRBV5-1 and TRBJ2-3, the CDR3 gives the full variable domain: KAGVTQTPRYLIKTRGQQVTLSCSPISGHRSVSWYQQTPGQGLQFLFEYFSETQRNKGNFPGRFSGRQFSNSRSEMNVSTLELGDSALYLCASSLSQGRGDTQYFGPGTRLTVL.

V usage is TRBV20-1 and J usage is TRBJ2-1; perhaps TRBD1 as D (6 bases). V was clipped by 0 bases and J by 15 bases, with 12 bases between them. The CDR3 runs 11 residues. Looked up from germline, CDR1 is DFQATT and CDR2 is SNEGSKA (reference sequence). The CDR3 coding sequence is TGCAGTGCTAGAGATAAGCAGGGGAGGTTCTTC. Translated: CSARDKQGRFF.

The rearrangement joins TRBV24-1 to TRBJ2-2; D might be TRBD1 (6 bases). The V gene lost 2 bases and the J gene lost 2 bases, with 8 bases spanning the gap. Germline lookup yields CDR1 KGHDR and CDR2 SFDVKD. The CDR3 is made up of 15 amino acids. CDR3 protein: CATSDSTGNTGELFF. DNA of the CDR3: TGTGCCACCAGTGATTCGACAGGTAACACCGGGGAGCTGTTTTTT.

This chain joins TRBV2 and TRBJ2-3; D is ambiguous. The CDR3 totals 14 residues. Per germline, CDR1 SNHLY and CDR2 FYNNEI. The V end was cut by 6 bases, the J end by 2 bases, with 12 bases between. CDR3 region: CASSDSAITDTQYF. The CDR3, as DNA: TGTGCCAGCAGCGACTCGGCGATCACAGATACGCAGTATTTT.

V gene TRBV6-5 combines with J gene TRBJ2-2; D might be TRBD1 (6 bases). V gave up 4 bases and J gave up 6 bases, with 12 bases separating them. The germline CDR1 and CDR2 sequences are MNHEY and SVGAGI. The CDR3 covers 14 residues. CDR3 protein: CASSLDSPPGELFF. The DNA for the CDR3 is TGTGCCAGCAGTTTGGACAGCCCACCCGGGGAGCTGTTTTTT.

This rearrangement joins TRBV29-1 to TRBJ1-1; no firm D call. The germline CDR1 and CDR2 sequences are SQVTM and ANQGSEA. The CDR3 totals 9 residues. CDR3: CSSGVEAFF. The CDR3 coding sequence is TGCAGTTCCGGAGTAGAAGCTTTCTTT.

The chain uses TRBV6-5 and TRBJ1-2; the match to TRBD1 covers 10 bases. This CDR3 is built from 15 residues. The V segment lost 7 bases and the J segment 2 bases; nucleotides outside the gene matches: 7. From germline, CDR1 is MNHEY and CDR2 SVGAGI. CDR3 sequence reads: CASTTGTGANYGYTF. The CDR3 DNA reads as TGTGCCAGCACCACCGGGACAGGGGCGAACTATGGCTACACCTTC.

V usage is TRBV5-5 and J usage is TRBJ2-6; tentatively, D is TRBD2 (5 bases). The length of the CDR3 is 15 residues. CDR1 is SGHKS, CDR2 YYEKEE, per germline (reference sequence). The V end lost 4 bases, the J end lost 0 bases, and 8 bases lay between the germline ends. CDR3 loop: CASSGTSSGANVLTF. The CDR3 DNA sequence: TGTGCCAGCAGCGGAACTAGCTCTGGGGCCAACGTCCTGACTTTC. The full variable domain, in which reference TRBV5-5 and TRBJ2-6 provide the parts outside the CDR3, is DAGVTQSPTHLIKTRGQQVTLRCSPISGHKSVSWYQQVLGQGPQFIFQYYEKEERGRGNFPDRFSARQFPNYSSELNVNALLLGDSALYLCASSGTSSGANVLTFGAGSRLTVL.

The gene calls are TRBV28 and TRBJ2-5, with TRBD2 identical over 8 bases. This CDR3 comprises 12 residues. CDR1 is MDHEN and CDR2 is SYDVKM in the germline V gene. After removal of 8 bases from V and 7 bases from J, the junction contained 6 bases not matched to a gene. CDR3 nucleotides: TGTGCCAGCCGGCGGGGGGAAAGGACCCAGTACTTC. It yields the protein CASRRGERTQYF.

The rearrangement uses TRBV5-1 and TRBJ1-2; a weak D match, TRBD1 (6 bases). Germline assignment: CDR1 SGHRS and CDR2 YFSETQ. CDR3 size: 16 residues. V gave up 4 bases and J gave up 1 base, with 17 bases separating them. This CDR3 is CASSHRQARHNYGYTF. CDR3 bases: TGCGCCAGCAGCCATAGACAGGCACGGCATAACTATGGCTACACCTTC. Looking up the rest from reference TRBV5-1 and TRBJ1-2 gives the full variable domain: KAGVTQTPRYLIKTRGQQVTLSCSPISGHRSVSWYQQTPGQGLQFLFEYFSETQRNKGNFPGRFSGRQFSNSRSEMNVSTLELGDSALYLCASSHRQARHNYGYTFGSGTRLTVV.

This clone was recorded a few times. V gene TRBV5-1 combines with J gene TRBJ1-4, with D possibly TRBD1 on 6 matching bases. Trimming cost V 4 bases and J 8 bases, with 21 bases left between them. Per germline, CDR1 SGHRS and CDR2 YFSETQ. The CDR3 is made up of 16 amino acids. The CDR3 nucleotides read TGCGCCAGCAGCATCAGGGGAGGGACGGTCCTAGAAAAACTGTTTTTT. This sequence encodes CASSIRGGTVLEKLFF.

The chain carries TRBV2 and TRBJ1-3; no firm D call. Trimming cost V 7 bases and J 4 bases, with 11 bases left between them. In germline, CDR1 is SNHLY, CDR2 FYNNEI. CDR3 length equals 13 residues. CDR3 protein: CASILFSGNTIYF. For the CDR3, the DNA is TGTGCCAGCATACTATTCTCAGGAAACACCATATATTTT.

The CDR3 is CASSLTAGAVETQYF. The CDR3 DNA sequence: TGTGCCAGCAGCTTAACGGCGGGCGCAGTAGAGACCCAGTACTTC. This chain joins TRBV7-3 and TRBJ2-5, with TRBD2 as a possible D gene (5 bases). Between the trimmed V and J ends, which lost 0 bases and 4 bases, there was a span of 12 bases. Germline V gene lookup returns CDR1 SGHTA and CDR2 FQGTGA. This CDR3 contains 15 residues.

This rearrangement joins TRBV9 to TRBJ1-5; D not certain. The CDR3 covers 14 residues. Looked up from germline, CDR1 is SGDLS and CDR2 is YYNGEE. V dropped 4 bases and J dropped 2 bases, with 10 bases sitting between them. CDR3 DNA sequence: TGTGCCAGCAGCACCGGGGTCGGCAATCAGCCCCAGCATTTT. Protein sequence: CASSTGVGNQPQHF.

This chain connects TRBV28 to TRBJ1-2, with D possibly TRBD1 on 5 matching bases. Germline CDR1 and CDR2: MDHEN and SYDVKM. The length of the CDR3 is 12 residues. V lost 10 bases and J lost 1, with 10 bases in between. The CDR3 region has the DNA TGTGCCACCTGGGGGGGTAACTATGGCTACACCTTC. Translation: CATWGGNYGYTF.

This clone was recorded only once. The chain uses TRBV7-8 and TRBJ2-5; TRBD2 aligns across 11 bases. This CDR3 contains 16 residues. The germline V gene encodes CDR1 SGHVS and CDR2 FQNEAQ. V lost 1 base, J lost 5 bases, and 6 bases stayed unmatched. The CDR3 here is CASSLVGSGGAETQYF. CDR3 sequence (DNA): TGTGCCAGCAGCTTAGTGGGTAGCGGGGGGGCGGAGACCCAGTACTTC. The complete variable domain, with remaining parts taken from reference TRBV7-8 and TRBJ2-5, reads GAGVSQSPRYKVAKRGQDVALRCDPISGHVSLFWYQQALGQGPEFLTYFQNEAQLDKSGLPSDRFFAERPEGSVSTLKIQRTQQEDSAVYLCASSLVGSGGAETQYFGPGTRLLVL.

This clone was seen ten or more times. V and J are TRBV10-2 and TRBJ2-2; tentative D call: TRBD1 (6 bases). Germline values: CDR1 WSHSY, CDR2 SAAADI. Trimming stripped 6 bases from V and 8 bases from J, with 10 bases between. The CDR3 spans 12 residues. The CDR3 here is CASSRGGGELFF. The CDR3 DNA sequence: TGCGCCAGCAGCAGGGGCGGAGGGGAGCTGTTTTTT.

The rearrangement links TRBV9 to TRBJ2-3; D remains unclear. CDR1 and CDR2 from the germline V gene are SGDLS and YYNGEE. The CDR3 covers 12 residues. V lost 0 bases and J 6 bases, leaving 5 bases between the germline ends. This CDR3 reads CASSVGQDTQYF. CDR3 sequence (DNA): TGTGCCAGCAGCGTAGGTCAGGATACGCAGTATTTT.

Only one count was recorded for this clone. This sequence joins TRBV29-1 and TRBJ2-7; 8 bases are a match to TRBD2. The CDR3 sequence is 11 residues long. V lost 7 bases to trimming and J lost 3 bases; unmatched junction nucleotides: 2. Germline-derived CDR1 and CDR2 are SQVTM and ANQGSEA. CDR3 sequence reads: CSAGTSYEQYV. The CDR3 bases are TGCAGCGCCGGGACTAGCTACGAGCAGTACGTC.

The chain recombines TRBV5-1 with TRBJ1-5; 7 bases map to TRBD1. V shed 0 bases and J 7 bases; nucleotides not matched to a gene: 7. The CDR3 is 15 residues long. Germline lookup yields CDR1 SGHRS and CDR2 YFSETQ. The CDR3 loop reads CASSLATGKGQPQHF. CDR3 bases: TGCGCCAGCAGCTTGGCGACAGGGAAAGGACAGCCCCAGCATTTT.

CDR3 protein: CASRPGGVTDTQYF. CDR3 DNA: TGTGCCAGCAGGCCAGGGGGCGTCACAGATACGCAGTATTTT. This rearrangement joins TRBV28 to TRBJ2-3, with 8 nucleotides matching TRBD1. Germline V gene data show CDR1 as MDHEN and CDR2 as SYDVKM. The CDR3 is made up of 14 amino acids. With 6 bases clipped from V and 2 bases from J, the junction kept 4 bases outside the gene matches.

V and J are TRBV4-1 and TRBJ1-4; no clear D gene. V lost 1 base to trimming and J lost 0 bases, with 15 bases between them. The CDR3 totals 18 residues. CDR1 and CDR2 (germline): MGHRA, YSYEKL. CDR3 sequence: CASSQVFRRTSTNEKLFF. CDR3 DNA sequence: TGCGCCAGCAGCCAAGTCTTCAGGCGCACTTCAACTAATGAAAAACTGTTTTTT.

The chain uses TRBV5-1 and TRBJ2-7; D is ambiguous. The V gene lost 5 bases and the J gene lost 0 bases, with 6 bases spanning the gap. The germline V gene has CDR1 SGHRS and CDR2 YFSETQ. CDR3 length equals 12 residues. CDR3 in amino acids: CASRARSYEQYF. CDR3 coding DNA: TGCGCCAGCAGAGCCCGCTCCTACGAGCAGTACTTC.

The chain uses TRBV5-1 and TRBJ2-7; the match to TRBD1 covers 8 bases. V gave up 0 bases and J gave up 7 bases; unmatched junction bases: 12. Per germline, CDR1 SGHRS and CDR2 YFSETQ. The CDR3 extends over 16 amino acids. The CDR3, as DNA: TGCGCCAGCAGCTTGGAAGGCCTGACAGGGGTGGATGAGCAGTACGTC. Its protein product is CASSLEGLTGVDEQYV.

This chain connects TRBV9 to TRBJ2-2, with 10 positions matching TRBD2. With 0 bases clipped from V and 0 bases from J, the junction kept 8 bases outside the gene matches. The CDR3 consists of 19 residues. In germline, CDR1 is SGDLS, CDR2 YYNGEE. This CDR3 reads CASSVVAGGTFTNTGELFF. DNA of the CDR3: TGTGCCAGCAGCGTAGTAGCGGGGGGTACATTTACGAACACCGGGGAGCTGTTTTTT.

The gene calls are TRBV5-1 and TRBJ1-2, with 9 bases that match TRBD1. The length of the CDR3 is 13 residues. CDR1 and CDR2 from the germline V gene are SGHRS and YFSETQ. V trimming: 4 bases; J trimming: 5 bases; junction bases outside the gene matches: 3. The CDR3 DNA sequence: TGCGCCAGCAGCCCCGGACAGGGGTATGGCTACACCTTC. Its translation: CASSPGQGYGYTF.